Listed below are T cell receptor beta chains from one sample, sequenced in a study of shared clonotypes between healthy human individuals. This table comes from immunoSEQ multiplex PCR, and its TCRdb copy is limited to in-frame clones, with some not included. The data contain about 680,000 clones, around 90% of them seen just once; the ten biggest clones take up approximately 24%. The material sequenced was naive CD8+ T cells sorted from blood. Receptor source: a man aged 30 to 45 in good health. Each CDR3 is given with its conserved first and last residue. D genes are given only for firm matches. Clone size is shown for a subset of rows, as once, few, many or a class of expanded clone.

v_gene: TRBV27; j_gene: TRBJ1-3; d_gene: NA; abundance: once; CDR3nt: TGTGCCAGCAGTCCATTCTACGGTGTGAAGGGGACCATATATTTT; CDR3aa: CASSPFYGVKGTIYF
v_gene: TRBV28; j_gene: TRBJ2-7; d_gene: NA; abundance: NA; CDR3nt: TGTGCCAGCATTCACCCGACAACCTCCCCCCGCGAGCAGTACTTC; CDR3aa: CASIHPTTSPREQYF
v_gene: TRBV15; j_gene: TRBJ1-4; d_gene: TRBD1; abundance: NA; CDR3nt: TGTGCCACCAGCGGGCGGGAACAGGGGTATGAAAAACTGTTTTTT; CDR3aa: CATSGREQGYEKLFF
v_gene: TRBV7-6; j_gene: TRBJ2-3; d_gene: NA; abundance: once; CDR3nt: TGTGCCAGCAGCTTGGGAAACAATCCTGTCGATACGCAGTATTTT; CDR3aa: CASSLGNNPVDTQYF
v_gene: TRBV2; j_gene: TRBJ1-2; d_gene: NA; abundance: NA; CDR3nt: TGTGCCAGCGACCAAGCCGCAGGTGGCTACACCTTC; CDR3aa: CASDQAAGGYTF
v_gene: TRBV5-4; j_gene: TRBJ2-3; d_gene: TRBD2; abundance: few; CDR3nt: TGTGCCAGCAGCCAACATAGCGGGAGGGATACGCAGTATTTT; CDR3aa: CASSQHSGRDTQYF
v_gene: TRBV6-5; j_gene: TRBJ2-1; d_gene: TRBD1; abundance: NA; CDR3nt: TGTGCTATGGGACAGGGAAGTGAGCAGTTCTTC; CDR3aa: CAMGQGSEQFF
v_gene: TRBV27; j_gene: TRBJ2-1; d_gene: TRBD2; abundance: once; CDR3nt: TGTGCCAGCAGTCCAATTACCCATAGCGGGAGCACACGCGAGCAGTTCTTC; CDR3aa: CASSPITHSGSTREQFF
v_gene: TRBV9; j_gene: TRBJ2-7; d_gene: TRBD1; abundance: NA; CDR3nt: TGTGCCAGCAGCGTTGGGACAGGGAAATACGAGCAGTACTTC; CDR3aa: CASSVGTGKYEQYF
v_gene: TRBV23-1; j_gene: TRBJ2-7; d_gene: TRBD1; abundance: NA; CDR3nt: TGCGCCAGCAGTCAACTTCCCGGGACAGGGGTTGGCGAGCAGTACTTC; CDR3aa: CASSQLPGTGVGEQYF